This T cell receptor beta chain was recorded in a study of T cell repertoires in cytomegalovirus infection. Study-level background: Carrying CMV and the relevant HLA type showed in public TCR beta signatures. General study results and limits: In two of eight donors, the top clonotype was HLA-C-restricted CMV-specific. Cumulated frequencies of public TCR beta families served to identify carriers of CMV plus the relevant HLA.

The CDR3 runs to 15 residues. J gave up 7 bases and V 5 bases, and 9 bases lay outside the gene matches. Germline CDR1 and CDR2: SGHTA and FQGNSA. A single record per CDR3 protein comes from TCRdb applying MiXCR to the reads. The repertoire holds fewer than 300,000 distinct CDR3 sequences, with around 25% as singletons. Concerning this clonotype itself: Antigen specificity is unknown.

Sequenced sample: PBMCs. This TCR was recovered from a human donor in good health (CMV status not recorded). Some clones in this sample may be carry-over from other donors' samples. The chain carries TRBV7-2 and TRBJ2-5; TRBD2 agrees at 11 bases. DNA for the CDR3: TGTGCCAGCAGCGGATCGGGGACTAGCGGAAGGACCCAGTACTTC. Translated: CASSGSGTSGRTQYF.